This T cell receptor (beta chain) was observed in a study of shared clonotypes between healthy human individuals (TCRdb year 2020). As for the study more broadly: The cohort comprised a couple of women and a few men aged 18 to 49 years. To increase sequencing depth and limit assay-specific biases, different laboratories used diverse techniques to prepare libraries and sequence TCR repertoires. The study deeply sequenced blood TCR repertoires of about five healthy adults to estimate repertoire size and the extent of clonotype sharing between individuals. For each donor, CD4 naive and CD4 memory were each given three plates, CD8 naive was given two plates, and CD8 memory was given one plate. Per donor, leukapheresis produced somewhere between about 0.94 and 9 billion PBMCs.

The germline V gene encodes CDR1 SGHVS and CDR2 FNYEAQ. There are 16 amino acids in the CDR3, from cysteine to phenylalanine inclusive. This entry keeps only the CDR3 DNA: 48 bases, framed from base 1. Trimmed from V: 5 bases; trimmed from J: 3 bases; junction bases lacking a gene match: 7. With respect to this clone: Its target antigen remains unknown. It has no much larger one-base neighbor in the sample; base qualities were not kept.

Overall study outcomes, separate from this receptor: Sampling was restricted to blood, and TCR repertoires in tissues likely differ from the TCR repertoires found in blood. Sharing across a handful of donors was observed for around 5% of naive CD4, around 3.5% of naive CD8, over 2% of memory CD4, and around 0.4% of memory CD8 clonotypes. Compared with non-shared clonotypes, the clonotypes found in all four sorted-subset donors had higher generation probabilities. Based on pairwise subsampling, the degree of clonotype sharing among donors was expected to be affected by sequencing depth. Incomplete sequencing was indicated by rarefaction of sorted-subset datasets, despite the large sequencing depth. Estimated clonotype richness was generally larger for naive than for memory subsets. Because the study included only a small number of donors, the genetic and exposure-history diversity represented was limited.

For the CD8 naive samples, CD45RO-negative cells were positively selected for CCR7, yielding a CD45RA+CCR7+ population from which TemRA cells were excluded. The donors were healthy, HIV-negative adults with no recently reported acute infections or vaccinations. Every donor was a Caucasian adult residing in Nashville, Tennessee, USA. Blood was obtained by leukapheresis, after which PBMCs were separated by Ficoll-Histopaque density gradient centrifugation and cryopreserved in liquid nitrogen vapor phase. Analytical flow cytometry was used to check the purity and quantity of every magnetically sorted T cell population. From each sorted fraction, genomic DNA was isolated and quantified by UV absorbance on a Nanodrop 2000c. Using the deep immunoSEQ assay, multiplex PCR amplified TCR CDR3 regions from genomic DNA. Genomic DNA extracted from each cell subset was distributed evenly over all wells of several immunoSEQ 96-well plates, and each plate served as one replicate. For sorted subsets, approximately 200 ng of genomic DNA, equivalent to 30,000 or so T cell genomes, went into each replicate PCR. Purified libraries were measured with a Qubit 3.0 fluorometer, size-checked on a Bioanalyzer 2100, and measured again with the KAPA Library Quantification kit. Each immunoSEQ 96-well plate was sequenced on its own single-read 150-cycle Illumina NextSeq 550 flow cell. The paper's processing steps were these. Because the immunoSEQ output included only junctional sequences and no quality scores, the filtering could not be the same as the filtering used for full-length reads. Sequences were annotated with PyIR, a Python wrapper for IgBLAST v1.9, and V/J genes and CDR3 were assigned using IMGT germline references. Reads with weak V/J assignments (E-value above 1e-6), missing CDR3, stop codons, out-of-frame junctions, or ambiguous translated residues were removed. A V3J clonotype was defined by an identical inferred V gene, J gene, and CDR3 amino acid sequence. To compute the percentage overlap between repertoires, the number of shared unique clonotypes was divided by the size of the smaller repertoire. Three approaches were used to assess repertoire richness: RTK rarefaction, the Chao1 estimator, and Recon v2.1 estimates of unobserved clonotypes. Generation probabilities for all TCRbeta clonotypes obtained by the gDNA method from a handful of donors were computed using OLGA. This immuneACCESS table, as held by TCRdb, lists in-frame sequences with V and J called but not all clones. Of the missing ones, under half trace to an unresolved V gene in checked studies; the others have no known cause. That table supplies the V and J calls and clone size; D and trimming were determined from the DNA. Counted in this sample were over 2,000,000 clones; 93% of them appeared once. 1.5% to 2% of the sample is taken by the ten largest.

Source material: naive CD8+ T cells from PBMCs. Interpreted using the paper, the cell subset or site label stands for: CD45RA+CCR7+. The chain is assembled from TRBV7-6 and TRBJ2-5, with 12 bases aligning to TRBD2. This clonotype was sampled from a man aged 18 to 30 in good health. Some clones in this sample may be carry-over from other donors' samples. The nucleotide sequence is TGTGCCAGCAGCCCCCTGACTAGCGGGAGCAAAGAGACCCAGTACTTC. Its product reads: CASSPLTSGSKETQYF.